These T cell receptor beta chains were read from a single sample in a study of blood T cell repertoires in COVID-19. TCRdb's table, derived via immunoSEQ multiplex PCR, lists solely in-frame clones and lacks some. The profile shows 100,000 to 150,000 clones, approximately 90% of them singletons. Sample: peripheral blood. Receptors originate from a human donor in a cohort sampled during active COVID-19. CDR3s include the opening cysteine and the closing phenylalanine or tryptophan. The D gene is left open where the match is weak. Clone sizes are given selectively: once, few, many, or a class where the clone is expanded.

J gene	D gene	V gene	clone size	CDR3 protein	CDR3 DNA
TRBJ2-3	.	TRBV20-1	few	CSARETKTQYF	TGCAGTGCTAGGGAGACTAAGACGCAGTATTTT
TRBJ2-4	TRBD1	TRBV5-7	.	CASSLVPRDRGAKNIQYF	TGTGCCAGCAGCTTGGTTCCCCGGGACAGGGGAGCCAAAAACATTCAGTACTTC
TRBJ2-7	TRBD2	TRBV11-3	.	CASSLLAGVEQYF	TGTGCCAGCAGCTTGCTAGCGGGAGTCGAGCAGTACTTC
TRBJ2-7	TRBD2	TRBV9	.	CASSAKLAGPLYEQYF	TGTGCCAGCAGCGCAAAACTAGCGGGACCTCTCTACGAGCAGTACTTC
TRBJ2-3	TRBD1	TRBV6-5	.	CASTLTGGRGDTQYF	TGTGCCAGCACCCTGACAGGGGGCCGGGGAGATACGCAGTATTTT
TRBJ2-6	.	TRBV6-6	.	CASRHGVGRGTNVLTF	TGTGCCAGCAGGCACGGCGTCGGCAGGGGAACCAACGTCCTGACTTTC
TRBJ2-5	TRBD1	TRBV19	.	CASSQGQGAVETQYF	TGTGCCAGTAGTCAAGGACAGGGGGCCGTAGAGACCCAGTACTTC
TRBJ2-1	TRBD2	TRBV14	.	CASSGLGTSGGAQNEQFF	TGTGCCAGCAGCGGACTCGGGACTAGCGGGGGGGCTCAGAATGAGCAGTTCTTC
TRBJ1-3	.	TRBV6-5	.	CASSQRRHSGNTIYF	TGTGCCAGCAGTCAACGCAGGCACTCTGGAAACACCATATATTTT
TRBJ1-4	TRBD1	TRBV25-1	once	CASSELGTGTNEKLFF	TGTGCCAGCAGTGAATTAGGGACAGGGACAAATGAAAAACTGTTTTTT
TRBJ1-1	TRBD1	TRBV18	.	CASSKGANTEAFF	TGTGCCAGCTCAAAGGGGGCAAATACTGAAGCTTTCTTT